In this sample, the clone carrying this T cell receptor beta chain turned up a few times. The antigen is not known. Amplification used 60 Vbeta primers and 13 Jbeta primers. Repertoires were generated with immunoSEQ multiplex PCR, while TCRdb's copy carries only in-frame clones and drops some. The sample lists fewer than 130,000 clones, around four fifths occurring once. This sample is drawn from a study of cytomegalovirus exposure and HLA in healthy donors. Germline assignment: CDR1 LGHNA and CDR2 YNFKEQ. Trimming pared 1 base from V and 0 bases from J, leaving 7 bases between. The CDR3 consists of 15 residues. Study results and caveats: Rarity held for most TCR sequences, but there were some public TCRs that occurred in many donors. A reported reduction in N-insertions relative to the approximately 690-donor mean was seen in an Asian-associated ancestry cluster in a later analysis. TCR beta chain V- and J-gene trimming was linked, in a later analysis, to a missense variant in DCLRE1C.

The sample was PBMCs. The gene calls are TRBV4-2 and TRBJ1-5; D uncertain. This receptor was obtained from a man aged 30 to 39 in good health and CMV-seropositive. DNA for the CDR3: TGTGCCAGCAGCCAAGGAGCAAATAGCAATCAGCCCCAGCATTTT. Amino acid sequence: CASSQGANSNQPQHF.